This T cell receptor (beta chain) was observed in a study of T cell clonality in common variable immunodeficiency. This clone was seen many times. Using immunoSEQ multiplex PCR, the repertoire was profiled, and TCRdb retains in-frame clones only, with some absent. The sample yields over 55,000 clones, without any singletons. Sequenced input: peripheral blood mononuclear cells. The sequence came from a person aged 18 to 70 in good health.

Incomplete CDR3 DNA: TGTGCCAGCACCCGCGACAGCTACGAG. It is translated as CASTRDSYE. In full, the CDR3 is CASTRDSYEQYF. The V and J genes are TRBV6-2 or TRBV6-3 and TRBJ2-7; the D gene is possibly TRBD1 (5 bases). The read finishes 3 residues shy of the CDR3 end, and the germline J gene is used to complete it. V was pared by 7 bases and J by 3 bases, with 10 bases between. CDR1 MNHEY and CDR2 SVGEGT come from the germline V gene. The CDR3 is 12 residues long.